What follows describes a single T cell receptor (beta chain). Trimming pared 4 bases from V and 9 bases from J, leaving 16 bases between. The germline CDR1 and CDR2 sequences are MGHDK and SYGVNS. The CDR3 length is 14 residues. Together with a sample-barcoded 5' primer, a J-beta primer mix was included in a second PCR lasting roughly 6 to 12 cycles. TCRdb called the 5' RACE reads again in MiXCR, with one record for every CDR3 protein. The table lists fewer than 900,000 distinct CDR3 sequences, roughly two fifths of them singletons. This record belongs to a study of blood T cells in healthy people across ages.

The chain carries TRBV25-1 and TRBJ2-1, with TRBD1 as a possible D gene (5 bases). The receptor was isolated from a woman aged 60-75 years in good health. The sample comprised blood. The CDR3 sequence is CASSARVLLREQFF. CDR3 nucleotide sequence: TGTGCCAGCAGTGCCAGGGTACTACTGCGTGAGCAGTTCTTC.